These 5 T cell receptor beta chains share one sample of origin, sequenced in a study of fetal regulatory T cell absence and autoimmunity. Method: immunoSEQ multiplex PCR; TCRdb's copy keeps in-frame clones and lacks some. The data contain some 87,000 clones, roughly 78% of them seen just once; the ten biggest clones take up about 2.1%. Sequencing was performed on pancreas tissue. Receptor source: a male donor with IPEX syndrome.

The V gene is TRBV11-3, the J gene TRBJ2-7; TRBD1 might be the D (5 bases). V dropped 6 bases and J dropped 1 base, with 10 bases sitting between them. The germline V gene encodes CDR1 SGHNT and CDR2 YENEEA. This CDR3 has 13 amino acids. Written as DNA, the CDR3 is TGTGCCAGCAGGCAGGGAAATTCCTACGAGCAGTACTTC. This sequence encodes CASRQGNSYEQYF.

The chain recombines TRBV7-5 with TRBJ1-1. TRBV7-5 is marked as a pseudogene. CDR3 size: 11 residues. The CDR3 reads CVRGEGTEAFF. CDR3 in DNA: TGTGTCCGGGGGGAAGGTACTGAAGCTTTCTTT.

The J gene is TRBJ2-5, the V gene TRBV13, with a possible D match to TRBD2 (6 bases). Trimming took off 4 bases at V and 1 base at J, with 10 bases between the two ends. Germline V gene lookup returns CDR1 PRHDT and CDR2 FYEKMQ (reference sequence). The CDR3 loop spans 14 amino acids. The CDR3 sequence: CASSSRLGQETQYF. The CDR3 nucleotides are TGTGCCAGCAGCTCCCGACTAGGCCAAGAGACCCAGTACTTC.

The chain couples TRBV5-4 to TRBJ2-2; perhaps TRBD2 as D (7 bases). CDR3 size: 15 residues. CDR1 is SGHNT and CDR2 is YYREEE in the germline V gene (reference sequence). V was clipped by 4 bases and J by 6 bases, with 16 bases between them. CDR3 coding DNA: TGTGCCAGCAGCCAGTGGCGGGGGCTGGCCGGGGAGCTGTTTTTT. Encoded protein: CASSQWRGLAGELFF.

This chain links TRBV7-6 with TRBJ2-7, with D perhaps TRBD2 (5 bases). V lost 1 base to trimming and J lost 5 bases, with 6 bases between them. The length of the CDR3 is 12 residues. The V gene's germline CDR1 is SGHVS and CDR2 FNYEAQ. The CDR3 coding sequence is TGTGCCAGCAGCTTAGACGGGGACGAGCAGTACTTC. Amino acids: CASSLDGDEQYF.